This T cell receptor beta chain was profiled in a study of blood T cells in healthy people across ages. Then a second PCR, running about 7 to 11 cycles, was carried out with a sample-barcoded 5' primer and a J-beta primer mix. TCRdb itself ran the 5' RACE reads through MiXCR, one entry per CDR3 protein. The table lists approximately 940,000 distinct CDR3 sequences, 48% of them singletons, with around an eighth in the top ten. Every sample had a minimum of 7 million PBMCs isolated. As to this clonotype: What it binds is unknown.

Study-level points and caveats: Older individuals had lower TCR beta diversity per million T cells (the decline was roughly linear).

The CDR3 contains 16 residues. Germline V gene data show CDR1 as MDHEN and CDR2 as SYDVKM. Losses at the gene ends were 6 bases for V and 2 bases for J; bases not matched to a gene: 9. Sample: blood. The rearrangement uses TRBV28 and TRBJ2-7; 11 bases line up with TRBD2. This TCR was sampled from a man aged 30 to 39 in good health. The CDR3 reads CASSSPTSGITYEQYF. CDR3 bases: TGTGCCAGCAGCTCCCCGACTAGCGGGATTACCTACGAGCAGTACTTC.